Presented here are 20 T cell receptor beta chains from one specimen sequenced in a study of T cells in Graves' hyperthyroidism and ophthalmopathy. RNA transcripts yielded amplified TCR beta CDR3 regions. With the HTBI primer set, the TCR CDR3 went through a first round of RT-PCR. TCRdb redid the calling of the multiplex PCR reads with MiXCR, one entry per CDR3 protein. There are about 400,000 distinct CDR3 sequences in the sample; around 25% occur only once, and around four fifths lies in the top ten. Sequenced material: blood. Source of these receptors: a man aged 45 to 65 with Graves' hyperthyroidism.

The chain uses TRBV20-1 and TRBJ2-3; 7 nucleotides match TRBD2. The length of the CDR3 is 15 residues. The junction had 7 bases not matched to a gene; V was cut back by 4 bases and J by 0 bases. Germline CDR1 DFQATT, CDR2 SNEGSKA (reference sequence). The CDR3 here is CSATPTSPSTDTQYF. The CDR3 DNA reads TGCAGTGCTACCCCGACTAGCCCTAGCACAGATACGCAGTATTTT.

V usage is TRBV6-9 and J usage is TRBJ1-5, with 7 bases lining up with TRBD1. J lost 0 bases, V lost 3 bases, and 14 bases had no gene match. This CDR3 is 19 amino acids long. From germline, CDR1 is MNHGY and CDR2 SVAAGI. CDR3 bases: TGTGCCAGCAGTTACCCCTCGGGACAGCAGATGTATAGCAATCAGCCCCAGCATTTT. It codes for CASSYPSGQQMYSNQPQHF.

The sample holds a few counts of this clonotype. The chain combines TRBV20-1 with TRBJ2-3; D gene ambiguous. Trimming shortened V by 6 bases and J by 4 bases, and 8 bases separated the two germline ends. In germline, CDR1 is DFQATT, CDR2 SNEGSKA (reference sequence). The CDR3 contains 11 residues. The CDR3 DNA sequence: TGCAGTGCGGGTGACGCAGATACGCAGTATTTT. This translates into CSAGDADTQYF.

The chain uses TRBV2 and TRBJ2-4, with 7 bases that match TRBD1. The germline V gene encodes CDR1 SNHLY and CDR2 FYNNEI. This CDR3 comprises 14 residues. Trimming took 3 bases from V and 4 from J; bases not matched to a gene: 3. The CDR3 is CASSDGTVKNIQYF. CDR3 DNA sequence: TGTGCCAGCAGTGACGGGACAGTAAAAAACATTCAGTACTTC.

The gene calls are TRBV20-1 and TRBJ2-1; 9 nucleotides match TRBD2. The ends lost 3 bases at V and 2 bases at J; junction bases unmatched: 11. Germline values: CDR1 DFQATT, CDR2 SNEGSKA (reference sequence). The CDR3 length is 17 residues. The CDR3 DNA reads TGCAGTGCTAGCTCCGAAGCCCCTAGCGGGGCCTACAATGAGCAGTTCTTC. Protein sequence: CSASSEAPSGAYNEQFF.

This clonotype was observed at least ten times. The chain recombines TRBV7-8 with TRBJ2-5; TRBD2 matches at 11 bases. The CDR3 runs 15 residues. Germline-derived CDR1 and CDR2 are SGHVS and FQNEAQ. The junction had 6 bases not matched to a gene; V was cut back by 4 bases and J by 5 bases. The CDR3 DNA is TGTGCCAGCAGCTCTCAAACTAGCGGGAGTGAGACCCAGTACTTC. Residues: CASSSQTSGSETQYF.

This clonotype turned up a few times. For the CDR3, the DNA is TGCGCCAGCAGCGCAAGCTTAACGGGGGCCTCCTACGAGCAGTACTTC. Its translation: CASSASLTGASYEQYF. The rearrangement links TRBV5-1 to TRBJ2-7; D may be TRBD1 or TRBD2 (6 bases each). V was shortened by 4 bases and J by 0 bases, with 17 bases between the two germline ends. The CDR3 spans 16 residues. Germline assignment: CDR1 SGHRS and CDR2 YFSETQ.

The sample holds a few counts of this clonotype. The chain carries TRBV11-2 and TRBJ2-2, with 8 bases that match TRBD1. This CDR3 is built from 14 residues. The germline V gene encodes CDR1 SGHAT and CDR2 FQNNGV. V lost 6 bases to trimming and J lost 4 bases; unmatched junction nucleotides: 4. CDR3 DNA sequence: TGTGCCAGCAGGGTGGACAGGGCCACCGGGGAGCTGTTTTTT. This encodes CASRVDRATGELFF.

The V call is TRBV20-1, the J call TRBJ1-1; TRBD1 might be the D (6 bases). Trimming took off 0 bases at V and 1 base at J, with 15 bases between the two ends. This CDR3 is 16 amino acids long. From germline, CDR1 is DFQATT and CDR2 SNEGSKA (reference sequence). The CDR3 loop is CSARDYLRGRNTEAFF. Written as DNA, the CDR3 is TGCAGTGCTAGAGATTATCTAAGGGGGAGGAACACTGAAGCTTTCTTT.

This chain joins TRBV5-1 and TRBJ1-5; 8 nucleotides agree with TRBD1. Losses at the gene ends were 1 base for V and 5 bases for J; bases not matched to a gene: 8. Germline loops: CDR1 SGHRS, CDR2 YFSETQ. The CDR3 contains 16 residues. CDR3 region: CASSLFPRGPDQPQHF. As DNA, the CDR3 is TGCGCCAGCAGCTTGTTTCCCAGGGGGCCGGATCAGCCCCAGCATTTT.

This clonotype was picked up many times. This chain links TRBV20-1 with TRBJ1-1; D is unclear. Deletions cut 0 bases from V and 1 base from J, with 12 bases between. CDR3 length equals 15 residues. Germline V gene data show CDR1 as DFQATT and CDR2 as SNEGSKA (reference sequence). The CDR3 sequence: CSARDGPNPNTEAFF. CDR3 sequence (DNA): TGCAGTGCTAGAGACGGGCCAAACCCGAACACTGAAGCTTTCTTT.

This clonotype was seen ten or more times. CDR3 coding DNA: TGCAGTGCTTGGGAATGGTTGCAGACAGATACGCAGTATTTT. This translates into CSAWEWLQTDTQYF. This rearrangement joins TRBV20-1 to TRBJ2-3, with D unresolved. CDR3 size: 14 residues. The V gene lost 5 bases and the J gene lost 3 bases, with 15 bases spanning the gap. CDR1 is DFQATT, CDR2 SNEGSKA, per germline (reference sequence).

This clonotype came up a few times. The J gene is TRBJ2-5, the V gene TRBV6-1; D uncertain. Looked up from germline, CDR1 is MNHNS and CDR2 is SASEGT. Trimming removed 5 bases from V and 2 bases from J, with 12 bases in between. This CDR3 has 14 amino acids. CDR3 in DNA: TGTGCCAGCAGTTACGCGCCTCTACAAGAGACCCAGTACTTC. This translates into CASSYAPLQETQYF.

The chain is built from TRBV12-3 or TRBV12-4 and TRBJ1-1; D is unclear. This CDR3 has 14 amino acids. V was pared by 3 bases and J by 0 bases, with 8 bases between. CDR3 DNA sequence: TGTGCCAGCAGTTTGGGGAACATGAACACTGAAGCTTTCTTT. It specifies CASSLGNMNTEAFF.

The sample holds many counts of this clonotype. The rearrangement uses TRBV3-1 and TRBJ2-1, with a possible D match to TRBD2 (6 bases). There are 14 residues in the CDR3. CDR1 is LGHDT, CDR2 YNNKEL, per germline (reference sequence). V lost 1 base, J lost 5 bases, and 9 bases lay in between. The DNA for the CDR3 is TGTGCCAGCAGCCAAGTGGGGACTCACAATGAGCAGTTCTTC. Protein: CASSQVGTHNEQFF.

This clonotype was found once. The V and J genes are TRBV6-2 or TRBV6-3 and TRBJ2-3; 12 bases align to TRBD2. The CDR3 runs to 18 residues. The V gene's germline CDR1 is MNHEY and CDR2 SVGEGT. V trimming: 1 base; J trimming: 1 base; junction bases outside the gene matches: 6. CDR3 sequence: CASSYLLRLAGGTDTQYF. The CDR3 DNA is TGTGCCAGCAGTTACTTGCTTCGACTAGCGGGGGGCACAGATACGCAGTATTTT.

This clonotype was counted only a few times. The chain couples TRBV11-2 to TRBJ2-7; TRBD2 might be the D (6 bases). CDR1 is SGHAT and CDR2 is FQNNGV in the germline V gene. CDR3 length: 14 residues. V dropped 1 base and J dropped 7 bases, with 14 bases sitting between them. The CDR3 DNA reads as TGTGCCAGCAGCTTAGGGCCTGGACGGGAGGAGCAGTACTTC. It encodes CASSLGPGREEQYF.

This clonotype was picked up a small number of times. The DNA of the CDR3 is TGTGCCAGCAGCGCCCCGACAGGGACAAACACTGAAGCTTTCTTT. It codes for CASSAPTGTNTEAFF. This chain links TRBV12-3 or TRBV12-4 with TRBJ1-1; the match to TRBD1 covers 7 bases. This CDR3 region has 15 residues. Trimming removed 6 bases from V and 2 bases from J; junction bases left unmatched: 9.

This clonotype was observed at least ten times. V is TRBV20-1 and J is TRBJ2-3; no reliable D call. V lost 4 bases to trimming and J lost 0 bases, with 11 bases between them. Germline loops: CDR1 DFQATT, CDR2 SNEGSKA (reference sequence). This CDR3 is built from 14 residues. Written as DNA, the CDR3 is TGCAGTGCTAACCCCGGAGCTAGCACAGATACGCAGTATTTT. Protein: CSANPGASTDTQYF.

This clonotype was observed a handful of times. The chain is built from TRBV20-1 and TRBJ1-4; no definite D call. This CDR3 spans 13 amino acids. Per germline, CDR1 DFQATT and CDR2 SNEGSKA (reference sequence). The V end was cut by 5 bases, the J end by 0 bases, with 7 bases between. The DNA of the CDR3 is TGCAGTGCTCCCCTCGCAACTAATGAAAAACTGTTTTTT. Protein product: CSAPLATNEKLFF.